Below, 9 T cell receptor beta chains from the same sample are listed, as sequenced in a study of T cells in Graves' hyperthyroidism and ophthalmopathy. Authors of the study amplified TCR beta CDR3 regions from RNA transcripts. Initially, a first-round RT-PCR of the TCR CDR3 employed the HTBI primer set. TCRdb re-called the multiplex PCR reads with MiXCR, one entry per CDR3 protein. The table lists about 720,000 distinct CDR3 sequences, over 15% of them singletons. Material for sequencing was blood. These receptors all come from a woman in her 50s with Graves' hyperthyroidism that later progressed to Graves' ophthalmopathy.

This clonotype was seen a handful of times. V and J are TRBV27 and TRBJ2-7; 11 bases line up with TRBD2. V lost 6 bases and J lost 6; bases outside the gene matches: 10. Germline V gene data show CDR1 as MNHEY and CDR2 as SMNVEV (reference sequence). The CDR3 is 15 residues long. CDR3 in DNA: TGTGCCAGCAGCCTAGGGGGACTAGCGGCATTCGAGCAGTACTTC. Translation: CASSLGGLAAFEQYF.

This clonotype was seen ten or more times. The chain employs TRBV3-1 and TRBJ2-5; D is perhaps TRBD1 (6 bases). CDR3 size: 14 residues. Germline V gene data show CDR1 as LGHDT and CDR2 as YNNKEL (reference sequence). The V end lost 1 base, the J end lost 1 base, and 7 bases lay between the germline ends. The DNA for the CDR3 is TGTGCCAGCAGCCAAGCACAGGGCCAAGAGACCCAGTACTTC. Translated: CASSQAQGQETQYF.

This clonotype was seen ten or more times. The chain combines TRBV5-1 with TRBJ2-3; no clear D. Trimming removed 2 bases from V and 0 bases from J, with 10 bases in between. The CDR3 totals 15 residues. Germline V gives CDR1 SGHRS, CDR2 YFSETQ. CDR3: CASSFTGLSTDTQYF. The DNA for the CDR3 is TGCGCCAGCAGCTTCACCGGGCTCAGCACAGATACGCAGTATTTT.

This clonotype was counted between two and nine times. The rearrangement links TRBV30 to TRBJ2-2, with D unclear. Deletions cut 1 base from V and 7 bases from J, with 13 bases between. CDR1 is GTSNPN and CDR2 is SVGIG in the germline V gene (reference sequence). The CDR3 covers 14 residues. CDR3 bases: TGTGCCTGGAGTGCTCGGCCGGTGGGCGGGGAGCTGTTTTTT. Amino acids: CAWSARPVGGELFF.

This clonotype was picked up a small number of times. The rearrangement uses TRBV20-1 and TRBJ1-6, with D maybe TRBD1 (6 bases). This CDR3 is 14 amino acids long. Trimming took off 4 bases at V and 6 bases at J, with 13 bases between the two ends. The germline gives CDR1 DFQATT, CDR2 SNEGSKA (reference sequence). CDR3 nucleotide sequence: TGCAGTGCTAAGGGGGGGGGGGGTAATTCACCCCTCCACTTT. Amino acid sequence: CSAKGGGGNSPLHF.

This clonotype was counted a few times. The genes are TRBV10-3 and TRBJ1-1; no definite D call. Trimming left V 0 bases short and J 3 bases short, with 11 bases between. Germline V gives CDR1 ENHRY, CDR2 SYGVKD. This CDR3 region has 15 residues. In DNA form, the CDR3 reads TGTGCCATCAGTGAGTCCGGAGATGGGTACACTGAAGCTTTCTTT. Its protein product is CAISESGDGYTEAFF.

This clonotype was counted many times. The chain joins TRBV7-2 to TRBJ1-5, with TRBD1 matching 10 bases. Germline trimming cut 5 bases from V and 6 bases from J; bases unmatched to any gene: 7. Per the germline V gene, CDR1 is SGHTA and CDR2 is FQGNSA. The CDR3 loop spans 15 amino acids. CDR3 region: CASSRDRGRVQPQHF. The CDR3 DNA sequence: TGTGCCAGCAGCCGTGACAGGGGGCGCGTTCAGCCCCAGCATTTT.

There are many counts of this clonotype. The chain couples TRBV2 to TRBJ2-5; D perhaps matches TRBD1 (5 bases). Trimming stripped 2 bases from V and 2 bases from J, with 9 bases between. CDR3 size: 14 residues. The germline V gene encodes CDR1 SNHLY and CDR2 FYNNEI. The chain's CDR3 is CASSENRQQETQYF. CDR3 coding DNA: TGTGCCAGCAGTGAAAATCGACAGCAAGAGACCCAGTACTTC. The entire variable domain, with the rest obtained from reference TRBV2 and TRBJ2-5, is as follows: EPEVTQTPSHQVTQMGQEVILRCVPISNHLYFYWYRQILGQKVEFLVSFYNNEISEKSEIFDDQFSVERPDGSNFTLKIRSTKLEDSAMYFCASSENRQQETQYFGPGTRLLVL.

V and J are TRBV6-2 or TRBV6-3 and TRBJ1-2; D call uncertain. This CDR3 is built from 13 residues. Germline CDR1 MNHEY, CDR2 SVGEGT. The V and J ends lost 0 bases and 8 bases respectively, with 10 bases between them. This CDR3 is CASSYSVGRGYTF. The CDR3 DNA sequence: TGTGCCAGCAGTTACTCGGTAGGCAGGGGCTACACCTTC.